These 29 T cell receptor beta chains share one sample of origin, sequenced in a study of neurological immune-mediated disorders. MiXCR was run by TCRdb on the 5' RACE reads, yielding one entry per CDR3 protein. The sample records about 33,000 distinct CDR3 sequences, approximately 1.5% being singletons. Sequenced material: PBMCs. The receptors were sampled from a woman aged 25-40 years with multiple sclerosis.

This clonotype appeared many times. The chain employs TRBV5-1 and TRBJ1-1, with D perhaps matching TRBD1 (6 bases). Per the germline V gene, CDR1 is SGHRS and CDR2 is YFSETQ. The CDR3 consists of 14 residues. Trimming took 4 bases from V and 2 from J, leaving 12 bases between them. The CDR3 sequence is CASSLRTVNTEAFF. DNA of the CDR3: TGCGCCAGCAGCCTACGGACAGTCAACACTGAAGCTTTCTTT.

This clonotype was seen at least ten times. The chain carries TRBV7-6 and TRBJ2-7; D unresolved. The germline CDR1 and CDR2 sequences are SGHVS and FNYEAQ. The V end lost 2 bases, the J end lost 0 bases, and 8 bases lay between the germline ends. The CDR3 is 14 amino acids. Here the CDR3 reads CASSLPGNSYEQYF. The CDR3 DNA sequence: TGTGCCAGCAGCTTACCTGGCAACTCCTACGAGCAGTACTTC. Using reference TRBV7-6 and TRBJ2-7 for the parts outside the CDR3, the full variable domain is GAGVSQSPRYKVTKRGQDVALRCDPISGHVSLYWYRQALGQGPEFLTYFNYEAQQDKSGLPNDRFSAERPEGSISTLTIQRTEQRDSAMYRCASSLPGNSYEQYFGPGTRLTVT.

With respect to this clonotype: A much bigger clone sits one base away, suggesting this may be a read error. V is TRBV20-1 and J is TRBJ1-4; D is unresolved. This CDR3 has 12 amino acids. V gave up 4 bases and J gave up 4 bases, with 7 bases separating them. Germline CDR1 and CDR2: DFQATT and SNEGSKA (reference sequence). In DNA form, the CDR3 reads TGCAGTGCTACGAGACATAATGAAAAACTGTTTTTT. It translates to CSATRHNEKLFF.

There are many counts of this clonotype. V and J are TRBV5-6 and TRBJ1-1, with a possible D match to TRBD1 (6 bases). The V gene's germline CDR1 is SGHDT and CDR2 YYEEEE. Trimming pared 1 base from V and 4 bases from J, leaving 11 bases between. This CDR3 is built from 14 residues. Here the CDR3 DNA reads TGTGCCAGCAGCTTGTTCCAGGGGACCACTGAAGCTTTCTTT. It translates to CASSLFQGTTEAFF.

This clonotype was counted at least ten times. J is TRBJ1-2 and V is TRBV20-1, with a tentative D call TRBD1 (5 bases). V gave up 6 bases and J gave up 8 bases, with 13 bases separating them. The germline V gene encodes CDR1 DFQATT and CDR2 SNEGSKA (reference sequence). The CDR3 has 11 amino acids. CDR3 residues: CSASGTWGYTF. The CDR3 DNA reads TGCAGTGCCAGCGGGACTTGGGGCTACACCTTC.

Many counts were recorded for this clonotype. This chain connects TRBV12-3 or TRBV12-4 to TRBJ1-1, with D hard to call. The CDR3 covers 15 residues. Trimming removed 3 bases at V and 2 bases at J, with 13 bases between. The CDR3 spells CASSFAGPRNTEAFF. CDR3 DNA: TGTGCCAGCAGTTTCGCTGGGCCGCGAAACACTGAAGCTTTCTTT.

The sample holds many counts of this clonotype. This chain connects TRBV20-1 to TRBJ1-1; D is ambiguous. The CDR3 spans 14 residues. Germline V gene data show CDR1 as DFQATT and CDR2 as SNEGSKA (reference sequence). V was pared by 5 bases and J by 1 base, with 14 bases between. CDR3 coding DNA: TGCAGTGCTCTCCCAAGCGGGGAGAACACTGAAGCTTTCTTT. Translation: CSALPSGENTEAFF.

This clonotype was picked up many times. The chain links TRBV5-1 to TRBJ1-1; D ambiguous. V shed 0 bases and J shed 4 bases, with 7 bases lying between them. The CDR3 is made up of 13 amino acids. Germline lookup yields CDR1 SGHRS and CDR2 YFSETQ. Here the CDR3 reads CASSLGWGTEAFF. The DNA for the CDR3 is TGCGCCAGCAGCTTGGGATGGGGCACTGAAGCTTTCTTT.

This clonotype was detected ten times or more. CDR3 residues: CASSPQKNTGELFF. CDR3 sequence (DNA): TGTGCCAGCAGCCCACAGAAGAACACCGGGGAGCTGTTTTTT. This chain joins TRBV2 and TRBJ2-2; D is unclear. Germline values: CDR1 SNHLY, CDR2 FYNNEI. V was shortened by 6 bases and J by 1 base, with 9 bases between the two germline ends. The CDR3 is made up of 14 amino acids.

This clonotype was seen ten or more times. The chain is built from TRBV20-1 and TRBJ2-3; no clear D gene. Deletions cut 1 base from V and 5 bases from J, with 7 bases between. The CDR3 runs 12 residues. Germline V lookup: CDR1 DFQATT, CDR2 SNEGSKA (reference sequence). The CDR3 DNA reads TGCAGTGCTAGAGCCGATGGAGATACGCAGTATTTT. Translating it yields CSARADGDTQYF.

This clonotype showed up many times. V usage is TRBV10-3 and J usage is TRBJ2-1; 9 bases match TRBD1. The CDR3 extends over 12 amino acids. Per germline, CDR1 ENHRY and CDR2 SYGVKD. The V segment lost 7 bases and the J segment 9 bases; nucleotides outside the gene matches: 4. The CDR3 reads CAITATGGEQFF. The CDR3 nucleotides read TGTGCCATCACCGCGACAGGGGGTGAGCAGTTCTTC.

This clonotype was observed many times. The chain couples TRBV2 to TRBJ1-1; possibly TRBD1 for D (5 bases). Germline V gene data show CDR1 as SNHLY and CDR2 as FYNNEI. This CDR3 contains 14 residues. The germline V and J ends were trimmed by 2 bases and 6 bases, with 13 bases remaining between them. The CDR3 nucleotides read TGTGCCAGCAGTGAACAGGGTAGATTTGCTGAAGCTTTCTTT. It specifies CASSEQGRFAEAFF.

This clonotype was detected many times. The gene calls are TRBV18 and TRBJ2-1; 8 nucleotides line up with TRBD2. Germline loops: CDR1 KGHSH, CDR2 LQKENI. The CDR3 is 15 amino acids. Trimming took 4 bases from V and 3 from J; bases not matched to a gene: 5. DNA for the CDR3: TGTGCCAGCTCACGGAGGCGGGGGGACTACAATGAGCAGTTCTTC. This sequence encodes CASSRRRGDYNEQFF.

The sample holds many counts of this clonotype. The chain has TRBV9 and TRBJ1-1; D unclear. This CDR3 contains 14 residues. Trimming left V 0 bases short and J 3 bases short, with 9 bases between. From germline, CDR1 is SGDLS and CDR2 YYNGEE. The CDR3 spells CASSVGQEYTEAFF. The CDR3 nucleotides read TGTGCCAGCAGCGTAGGGCAGGAATACACTGAAGCTTTCTTT. The full variable domain, with the rest looked up from reference TRBV9 and TRBJ1-1, is DSGVTQTPKHLITATGQRVTLRCSPRSGDLSVYWYQQSLDQGLQFLIQYYNGEERAKGNILERFSAQQFPDLHSELNLSSLELGDSALYFCASSVGQEYTEAFFGQGTRLTVV.

This clonotype has ten or more counts. The chain uses TRBV6-5 and TRBJ2-7; 11 bases map to TRBD1. The CDR3 has 16 residues. The germline V gene has CDR1 MNHEY and CDR2 SVGAGI. With 7 bases clipped from V and 6 bases from J, the junction kept 14 bases outside the gene matches. Written as DNA, the CDR3 is TGTGCCAGCATTCCACCCCCCGGGACAGGGGGGTCCGAGCAGTACTTC. This codes for CASIPPPGTGGSEQYF.

This clonotype has ten or more counts. This likely comes from a read error, as the CDR3 has no conserved phenylalanine or tryptophan at its end. This chain links TRBV12-3 or TRBV12-4 with TRBJ2-7, with D uncertain. V lost 8 bases and J lost 3, with 23 bases in between. This CDR3 comprises 16 residues. The CDR3 here is CASVHRRGSLFYEQYC. CDR3 coding DNA: TGTGCCAGCGTTCATCGCCGAGGCAGCCTCTTCTACGAGCAGTACTGC.

This clonotype came up many times. This chain joins TRBV5-1 and TRBJ2-5; 10 nucleotides align to TRBD2. The CDR3 has 15 amino acids. V was clipped by 6 bases and J by 5 bases; unmatched bases: 10. From germline, CDR1 is SGHRS and CDR2 YFSETQ. The CDR3 here is CASTPLAGARETQYF. The CDR3 coding sequence is TGCGCCAGCACCCCTCTAGCGGGGGCCAGGGAGACCCAGTACTTC.

This chain connects TRBV11-2 to TRBJ2-7, with D possibly called TRBD1 or TRBD2 (6 bases each). CDR1 SGHAT and CDR2 FQNNGV come from the germline V gene. This CDR3 is built from 13 residues. Trimming removed 8 bases at V and 5 bases at J, with 16 bases between. CDR3 in amino acids: CASARGEADEQYF. DNA for the CDR3: TGTGCCAGCGCTAGGGGGGAGGCGGACGAGCAGTACTTC.

This clonotype was detected many times. The CDR3 DNA is TGTGCCATCAGTGGGGAGGGAAGTGAGACCCAGTACTTC. It is translated as CAISGEGSETQYF. The chain links TRBV10-3 to TRBJ2-5, with 7 bases lining up with TRBD2. The junction had 4 bases not matched to a gene; V was cut back by 4 bases and J by 5 bases. The length of the CDR3 is 13 residues. In germline, CDR1 is ENHRY, CDR2 SYGVKD.

In its sample, this clonotype was seen many times. The rearrangement links TRBV10-3 to TRBJ2-4; D uncertain. V was trimmed by 4 bases and J by 8 bases, leaving 12 bases between them. The V gene's germline CDR1 is ENHRY and CDR2 SYGVKD. The CDR3 is 13 residues long. The CDR3 nucleotides are TGTGCCATCAGTGTAGACCCTAAGGACATTCAGTACTTC. Protein: CAISVDPKDIQYF.

This clonotype was observed many times. The chain links TRBV3-1 to TRBJ1-1; no reliable D call. Trimming took 3 bases from V and 0 from J, leaving 8 bases between them. The CDR3 has 14 residues. Germline CDR1 reads LGHDT; CDR2 reads YNNKEL (reference sequence). CDR3 sequence: CASSHSQMNTEAFF. The CDR3 bases are TGTGCCAGCAGCCACTCCCAGATGAACACTGAAGCTTTCTTT.

Ten or more counts support this clonotype. This sequence joins TRBV29-1 and TRBJ2-3; D is ambiguous. CDR3 length: 12 amino acids. The germline V gene encodes CDR1 SQVTM and CDR2 ANQGSEA. V lost 6 bases to trimming and J lost 5 bases, with 12 bases between them. CDR3 DNA: TGCAGCGTAACGGACGGTGGAGATACGCAGTATTTT. This gives the protein CSVTDGGDTQYF.

In its sample, this clonotype ranks as medium-sized. The rearrangement links TRBV5-1 to TRBJ2-2; D gene unclear. V was pared by 4 bases and J by 6 bases, with 16 bases between. The germline V gene has CDR1 SGHRS and CDR2 YFSETQ. CDR3 size: 15 residues. The CDR3: CASSVAASMAGELFF. Here the CDR3 DNA reads TGCGCCAGCAGCGTCGCTGCATCCATGGCCGGGGAGCTGTTTTTT.

This clonotype was observed many times. This chain connects TRBV3-1 to TRBJ1-5; no clear D. Germline V gene data show CDR1 as LGHDT and CDR2 as YNNKEL (reference sequence). The CDR3 runs 15 residues. V lost 1 base and J lost 5, with 12 bases in between. The CDR3 sequence: CASSQGWAADQPQHF. The DNA of the CDR3 is TGTGCCAGCAGCCAAGGTTGGGCAGCAGATCAGCCCCAGCATTTT.

This clonotype was seen more than once but under ten times. This chain joins TRBV9 and TRBJ2-2; D possibly corresponds to TRBD2 (7 bases). The CDR3 is 14 amino acids. CDR1 is SGDLS, CDR2 YYNGEE, per germline. V dropped 2 bases and J dropped 6 bases, with 11 bases sitting between them. The CDR3 nucleotides are TGTGCCAGCAGCGTGCGGGGGCAGGCCGGGGAGCTGTTTTTT. This translates into CASSVRGQAGELFF. Supplemented by reference TRBV9 and TRBJ2-2, the full variable domain reads DSGVTQTPKHLITATGQRVTLRCSPRSGDLSVYWYQQSLDQGLQFLIQYYNGEERAKGNILERFSAQQFPDLHSELNLSSLELGDSALYFCASSVRGQAGELFFGEGSRLTVL.

This clonotype was seen many times. The chain is built from TRBV2 and TRBJ2-2; D ambiguous. The V end lost 7 bases, the J end lost 3 bases, and 6 bases lay between the germline ends. Germline CDR1 SNHLY, CDR2 FYNNEI. The CDR3 runs 12 residues. The CDR3 sequence is CASKEDTGELFF. As DNA, the CDR3 is TGTGCCAGCAAAGAGGACACCGGGGAGCTGTTTTTT.

Ten or more counts support this clonotype. This chain links TRBV7-8 with TRBJ2-3, with a weak D call TRBD2 (6 bases). Trimming removed 5 bases at V and 3 bases at J, with 15 bases between. The CDR3 has 15 residues. Germline values: CDR1 SGHVS, CDR2 FQNEAQ. The CDR3 loop is CASSLGLRITDTQYF. Written as DNA, the CDR3 is TGTGCCAGCAGCCTGGGACTGCGGATAACAGATACGCAGTATTTT.

This clonotype was recorded many times. The genes are TRBV7-2 and TRBJ2-5, with 11 bases lining up with TRBD2. This CDR3 spans 16 amino acids. J was trimmed by 3 bases and V by 2 bases; bases with no gene match: 5. CDR1 and CDR2 from the germline V gene are SGHTA and FQGNSA. As DNA, the CDR3 is TGTGCCAGCAGCTTATATTCGGGACTAGCGGAAGAGACCCAGTACTTC. Translation gives CASSLYSGLAEETQYF. Full variable domain (remainder filled in from reference TRBV7-2 and TRBJ2-5): GAGVSQSPSNKVTEKGKDVELRCDPISGHTALYWYRQSLGQGLEFLIYFQGNSAPDKSGLPSDRFSAERTGGSVSTLTIQRTQQEDSAVYLCASSLYSGLAEETQYFGPGTRLLVL.

At least ten counts were recorded for this clonotype. The chain recombines TRBV18 with TRBJ2-4; D may be TRBD1 (7 bases). CDR3 size: 15 residues. V lost 6 bases and J 3 bases, leaving 15 bases between the germline ends. CDR1 is KGHSH and CDR2 is LQKENI in the germline V gene. CDR3 bases: TGTGCCAGCTCTCCAGATCAGGGGGGCAAAAACATTCAGTACTTC. Encoded protein: CASSPDQGGKNIQYF.